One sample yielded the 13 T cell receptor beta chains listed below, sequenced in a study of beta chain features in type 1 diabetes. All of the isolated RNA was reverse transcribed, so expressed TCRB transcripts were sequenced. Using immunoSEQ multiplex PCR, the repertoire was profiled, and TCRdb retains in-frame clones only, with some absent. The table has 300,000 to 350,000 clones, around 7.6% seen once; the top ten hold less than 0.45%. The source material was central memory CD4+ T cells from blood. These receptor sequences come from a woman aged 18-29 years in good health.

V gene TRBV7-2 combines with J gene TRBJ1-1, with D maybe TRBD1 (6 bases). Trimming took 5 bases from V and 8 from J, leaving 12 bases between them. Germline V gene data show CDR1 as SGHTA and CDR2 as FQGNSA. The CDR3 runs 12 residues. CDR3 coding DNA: TGTGCCAGCAGCGTTACAGGGAGGGAAGCTTTCTTT. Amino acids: CASSVTGREAFF. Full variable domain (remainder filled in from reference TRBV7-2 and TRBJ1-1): GAGVSQSPSNKVTEKGKDVELRCDPISGHTALYWYRQSLGQGLEFLIYFQGNSAPDKSGLPSDRFSAERTGGSVSTLTIQRTQQEDSAVYLCASSVTGREAFFGQGTRLTVV.

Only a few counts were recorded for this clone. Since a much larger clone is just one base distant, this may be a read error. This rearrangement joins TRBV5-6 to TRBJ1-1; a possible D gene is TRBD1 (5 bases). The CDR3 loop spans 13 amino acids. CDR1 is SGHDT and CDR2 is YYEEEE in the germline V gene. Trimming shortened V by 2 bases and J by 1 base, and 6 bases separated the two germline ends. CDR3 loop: CASSFDRNTEAFF. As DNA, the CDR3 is TGTGCCAGCAGCTTCGACAGGAACACTGAAGCTTTCTTT.

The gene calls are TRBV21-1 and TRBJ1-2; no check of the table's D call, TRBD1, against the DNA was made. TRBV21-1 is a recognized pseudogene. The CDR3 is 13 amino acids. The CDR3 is CASSIMDSYGYTF. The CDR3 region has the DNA TGTGCCAGCAGCATAATGGACAGTTATGGCTACACCTTC.

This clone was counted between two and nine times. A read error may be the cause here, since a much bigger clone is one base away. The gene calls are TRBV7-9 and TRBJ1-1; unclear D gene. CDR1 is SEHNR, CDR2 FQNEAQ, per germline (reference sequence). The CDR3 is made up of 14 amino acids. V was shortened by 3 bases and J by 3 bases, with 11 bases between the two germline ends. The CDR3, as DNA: TGTGCCAGCAGCTTGGGAGCTGGGGACACTGAAGCTTTCTTT. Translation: CASSLGAGDTEAFF. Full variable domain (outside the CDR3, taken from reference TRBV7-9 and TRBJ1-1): DTGVSQNPRHKITKRGQNVTFRCDPISEHNRLYWYRQTLGQGPEFLTYFQNEAQLEKSRLLSDRFSAERPKGSFSTLEIQRTEQGDSAMYLCASSLGAGDTEAFFGQGTRLTVV.

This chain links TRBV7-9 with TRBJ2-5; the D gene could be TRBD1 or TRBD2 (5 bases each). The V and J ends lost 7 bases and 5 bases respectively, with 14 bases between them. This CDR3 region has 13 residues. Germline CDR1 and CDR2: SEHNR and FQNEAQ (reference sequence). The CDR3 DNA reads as TGTGCCAGCACCCGGGGCAGTGGGGAGACCCAGTACTTC. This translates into CASTRGSGETQYF. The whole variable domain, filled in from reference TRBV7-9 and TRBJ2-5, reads DTGVSQNPRHKITKRGQNVTFRCDPISEHNRLYWYRQTLGQGPEFLTYFQNEAQLEKSRLLSDRFSAERPKGSFSTLEIQRTEQGDSAMYLCASTRGSGETQYFGPGTRLLVL.

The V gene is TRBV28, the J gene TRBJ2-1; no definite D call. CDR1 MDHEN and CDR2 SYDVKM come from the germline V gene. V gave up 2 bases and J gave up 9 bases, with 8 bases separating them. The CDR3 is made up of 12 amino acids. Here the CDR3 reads CASSLDWGEQFF. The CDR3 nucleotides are TGTGCCAGCAGTTTAGACTGGGGTGAGCAGTTCTTC. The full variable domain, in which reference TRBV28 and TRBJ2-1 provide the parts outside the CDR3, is DVKVTQSSRYLVKRTGEKVFLECVQDMDHENMFWYRQDPGLGLRLIYFSYDVKMKEKGDIPEGYSVSREKKERFSLILESASTNQTSMYLCASSLDWGEQFFGPGTRLTVL.

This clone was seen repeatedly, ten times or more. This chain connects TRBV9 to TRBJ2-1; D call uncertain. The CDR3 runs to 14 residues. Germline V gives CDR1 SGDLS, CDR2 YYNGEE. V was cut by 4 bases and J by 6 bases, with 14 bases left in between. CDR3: CASSFRFDPNEQFF. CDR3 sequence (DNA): TGTGCCAGCAGCTTCAGATTTGATCCCAATGAGCAGTTCTTC. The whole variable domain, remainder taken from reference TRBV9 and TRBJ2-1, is DSGVTQTPKHLITATGQRVTLRCSPRSGDLSVYWYQQSLDQGLQFLIQYYNGEERAKGNILERFSAQQFPDLHSELNLSSLELGDSALYFCASSFRFDPNEQFFGPGTRLTVL.

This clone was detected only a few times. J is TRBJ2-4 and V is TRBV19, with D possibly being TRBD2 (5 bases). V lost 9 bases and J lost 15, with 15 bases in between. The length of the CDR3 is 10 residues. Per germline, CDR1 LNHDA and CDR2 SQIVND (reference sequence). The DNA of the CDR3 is TGTGCCAGCAACGGGCGGGTGCCGTACTTC. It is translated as CASNGRVPYF.

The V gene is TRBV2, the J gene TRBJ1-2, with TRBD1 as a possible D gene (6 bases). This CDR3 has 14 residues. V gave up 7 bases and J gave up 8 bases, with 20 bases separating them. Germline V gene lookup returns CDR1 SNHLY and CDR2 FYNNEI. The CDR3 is CASILMDRKAGYTF. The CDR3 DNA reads TGTGCCAGCATCCTCATGGACAGAAAGGCGGGCTACACCTTC.

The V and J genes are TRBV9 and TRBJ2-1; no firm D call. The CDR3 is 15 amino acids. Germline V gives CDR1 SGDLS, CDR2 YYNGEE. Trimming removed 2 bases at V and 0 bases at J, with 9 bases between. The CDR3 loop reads CASSVTPSSYNEQFF. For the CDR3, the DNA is TGTGCCAGCAGCGTTACACCGAGCTCCTACAATGAGCAGTTCTTC.

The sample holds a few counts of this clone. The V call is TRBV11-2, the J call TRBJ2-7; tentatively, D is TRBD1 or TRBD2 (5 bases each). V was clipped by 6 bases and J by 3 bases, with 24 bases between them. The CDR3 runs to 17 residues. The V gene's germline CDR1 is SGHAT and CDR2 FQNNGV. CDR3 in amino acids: CASSNTQTQFGGYEQYF. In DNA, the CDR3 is TGTGCCAGCAGTAACACACAGACTCAATTTGGGGGCTACGAGCAGTACTTC.

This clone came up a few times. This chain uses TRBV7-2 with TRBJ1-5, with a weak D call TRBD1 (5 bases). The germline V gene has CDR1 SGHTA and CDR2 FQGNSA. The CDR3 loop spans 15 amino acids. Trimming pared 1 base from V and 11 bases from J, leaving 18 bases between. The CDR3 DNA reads TGTGCCAGCAGCTTAGTGGCAGGGACTGGTCGGGCCCAGCATTTT. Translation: CASSLVAGTGRAQHF.

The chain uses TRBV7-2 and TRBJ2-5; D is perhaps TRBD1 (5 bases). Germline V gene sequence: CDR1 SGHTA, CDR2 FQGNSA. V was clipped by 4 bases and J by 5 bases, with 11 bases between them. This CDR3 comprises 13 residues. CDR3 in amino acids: CASSSRVFETQYF. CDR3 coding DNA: TGTGCCAGCAGCTCCAGGGTATTCGAGACCCAGTACTTC.